Sequencing of this T cell receptor (beta chain) was carried out in a study of cytomegalovirus exposure and HLA in healthy donors. Findings of the study overall: For cytomegalovirus status, the classifier reportedly gave diagnoses with high specificity and sensitivity.

PCR primers comprised 60 Vbeta and 13 Jbeta primers. TCRdb's table, derived via immunoSEQ multiplex PCR, lists solely in-frame clones and lacks some. Of more than 150,000 clones listed, roughly 80% are singletons. The V end lost 4 bases, the J end lost 3 bases, and 13 bases lay between the germline ends. There are 15 residues in the CDR3. Germline V CDR1 and CDR2: MNHEY, SVGAGI. In its sample, this clone was seen a few times. The antigen remains undetermined. The sequence came from a girl between 10 and 17 years old in good health and CMV-seropositive. The chain links TRBV6-5 to TRBJ1-3, with D tentatively TRBD1 (6 bases). The specimen sequenced was PBMCs. Written as DNA, the CDR3 is TGTGCCAGCAGTTTTCGGGGGGCTCGTGGAAACACCATATATTTT. This encodes CASSFRGARGNTIYF.